Listed below are T cell receptor beta chains from one sample, sequenced in a study of blood T cell repertoires in COVID-19. Using immunoSEQ multiplex PCR, the repertoire was profiled, and TCRdb retains in-frame clones only, with some absent. Of under 250,000 clones listed, 85% are singletons. Sequencing was performed on peripheral blood. The source of these receptors is a man in his fifties who had recovered from COVID-19. CDR3s include the opening cysteine and the closing phenylalanine or tryptophan. A D gene is named only where the DNA matches it firmly. Expanded clones get a size class; other rows say once, few or many, or leave the size out.

V gene: TRBV28
D gene: TRBD1
clone size: NA
J gene: TRBJ2-7
CDR3 protein: CASSLSGTARSYEQYF
CDR3 DNA: TGTGCCAGCAGTTTATCTGGGACAGCTAGAAGCTACGAGCAGTACTTC

V gene: TRBV3-1/TRBV3-2
D gene: NA
clone size: NA
J gene: TRBJ1-5
CDR3 protein: CASSPGGQLNQPQHF
CDR3 DNA: TGTGCCAGCAGCCCGGGGGGTCAGCTCAATCAGCCCCAGCATTTT

V gene: TRBV27
D gene: TRBD1
clone size: NA
J gene: TRBJ2-7
CDR3 protein: CASSGGTGLTLYEQYF
CDR3 DNA: TGTGCCAGCAGTGGGGGGACAGGGTTGACTCTCTACGAGCAGTACTTC

V gene: TRBV28
D gene: TRBD2
clone size: NA
J gene: TRBJ2-4
CDR3 protein: CASSGSGRVKNIQYF
CDR3 DNA: TGTGCCAGCAGTGGTAGCGGGAGGGTCAAAAACATTCAGTACTTC

V gene: TRBV11-2
D gene: TRBD1
clone size: NA
J gene: TRBJ2-5
CDR3 protein: CASSLVGRGTGQETQYF
CDR3 DNA: TGTGCCAGCAGCTTAGTAGGACGCGGGACAGGACAAGAGACCCAGTACTTC

V gene: TRBV6-5
D gene: NA
clone size: NA
J gene: TRBJ2-1
CDR3 protein: CASSYGRVPPAEQFF
CDR3 DNA: TGTGCCAGCAGTTACGGTCGGGTCCCCCCGGCTGAGCAGTTCTTC

V gene: TRBV3-1/TRBV3-2
D gene: TRBD2
clone size: few
J gene: TRBJ2-2
CDR3 protein: CASSRKLAGEYTGELFF
CDR3 DNA: TGTGCCAGCAGTCGTAAATTAGCGGGAGAGTATACCGGGGAGCTGTTTTTT

V gene: TRBV7-8
D gene: TRBD1
clone size: NA
J gene: TRBJ2-2
CDR3 protein: CASSFRDRLLTGELFF
CDR3 DNA: TGTGCCAGCAGCTTCCGGGACAGGCTGCTCACCGGGGAGCTGTTTTTT

V gene: TRBV27
D gene: NA
clone size: NA
J gene: TRBJ1-1
CDR3 protein: CASSSVSSPGGTEAFF
CDR3 DNA: TGTGCCAGCAGTTCAGTCAGCTCACCGGGGGGGACTGAAGCTTTCTTT

V gene: TRBV27
D gene: NA
clone size: NA
J gene: TRBJ2-7
CDR3 protein: CASSPINRASYEQYF
CDR3 DNA: TGTGCCAGCAGCCCCATCAACAGGGCCTCCTACGAGCAGTACTTC

V gene: TRBV6-5
D gene: NA
clone size: NA
J gene: TRBJ2-6
CDR3 protein: CASRPQGSGANVLTF
CDR3 DNA: TGTGCCAGCAGGCCACAGGGCTCTGGGGCCAACGTCCTGACTTTC

V gene: TRBV6-1
D gene: TRBD2
clone size: NA
J gene: TRBJ2-1
CDR3 protein: CASSARTSGLYNEQFF
CDR3 DNA: TGTGCCAGCAGTGCCCGGACTAGCGGACTTTACAATGAGCAGTTCTTC

V gene: TRBV3-1/TRBV3-2
D gene: NA
clone size: NA
J gene: TRBJ2-5
CDR3 protein: CASSRERGETQYF
CDR3 DNA: TGTGCCAGCAGCCGGGAGAGGGGGGAGACCCAGTACTTC

V gene: TRBV24-1
D gene: TRBD2
clone size: NA
J gene: TRBJ2-1
CDR3 protein: CATSDLLAGGLEQFF
CDR3 DNA: TGTGCCACCAGTGATTTACTAGCGGGAGGACTAGAGCAGTTCTTC

V gene: TRBV9
D gene: NA
clone size: NA
J gene: TRBJ1-2
CDR3 protein: CASSAQGRINYGYTF
CDR3 DNA: TGTGCCAGCAGCGCCCAGGGCCGCATTAACTATGGCTACACCTTC

V gene: TRBV5-1
D gene: TRBD2
clone size: NA
J gene: TRBJ2-1
CDR3 protein: CASSLAGLAERYGEQFF
CDR3 DNA: TGCGCCAGCAGCTTGGCGGGGCTAGCGGAGCGATACGGTGAGCAGTTCTTC

V gene: TRBV15
D gene: NA
clone size: few
J gene: TRBJ1-6
CDR3 protein: CATSRDREGPLHF
CDR3 DNA: TGTGCCACCAGCAGAGATCGGGAAGGACCCCTCCACTTT

V gene: TRBV3-1/TRBV3-2
D gene: TRBD2
clone size: NA
J gene: TRBJ2-1
CDR3 protein: CASSQEGIRGGTSGNEQFF
CDR3 DNA: TGTGCCAGCAGCCAAGAAGGTATAAGGGGGGGGACTAGCGGCAATGAGCAGTTCTTC

V gene: TRBV29-1
D gene: TRBD1
clone size: NA
J gene: TRBJ2-3
CDR3 protein: CSVDSLRQGASDTQYF
CDR3 DNA: TGCAGCGTTGATTCTCTTCGTCAGGGGGCATCAGATACGCAGTATTTT

V gene: TRBV7-7
D gene: NA
clone size: NA
J gene: TRBJ2-1
CDR3 protein: CASSKGGREVYNEQFF
CDR3 DNA: TGTGCCAGCAGCAAAGGAGGGCGGGAAGTCTACAATGAGCAGTTCTTC

V gene: TRBV4-1
D gene: NA
clone size: NA
J gene: TRBJ2-7
CDR3 protein: CASSRSTAVTTYEQYF
CDR3 DNA: TGCGCCAGCAGCCGGTCCACGGCGGTAACGACCTACGAGCAGTACTTC

V gene: TRBV11-3
D gene: NA
clone size: NA
J gene: TRBJ2-3
CDR3 protein: CASSSSTDTQYF
CDR3 DNA: TGTGCCAGCAGCTCTAGCACAGATACGCAGTATTTT

V gene: TRBV5-4
D gene: TRBD1
clone size: NA
J gene: TRBJ2-5
CDR3 protein: CASSRGQGAEWETQYF
CDR3 DNA: TGTGCCAGCAGCCGGGGACAGGGGGCAGAGTGGGAGACCCAGTACTTC

V gene: TRBV10-3
D gene: NA
clone size: NA
J gene: TRBJ2-3
CDR3 protein: CAIGRGTQYGGTQYF
CDR3 DNA: TGTGCCATCGGTCGGGGGACTCAATACGGTGGTACGCAGTATTTT

V gene: TRBV10-3
D gene: NA
clone size: NA
J gene: TRBJ2-2
CDR3 protein: CAISERGPPTGELFF
CDR3 DNA: TGTGCCATCAGTGAGAGGGGCCCACCCACCGGGGAGCTGTTTTTT

V gene: TRBV28
D gene: TRBD2
clone size: NA
J gene: TRBJ2-7
CDR3 protein: CASRGKTSGSYEQYF
CDR3 DNA: TGTGCCAGCAGGGGGAAGACTAGCGGTTCCTACGAGCAGTACTTC

V gene: TRBV19
D gene: TRBD1
clone size: NA
J gene: TRBJ2-6
CDR3 protein: CASRDSKSGANVLTF
CDR3 DNA: TGTGCCAGCCGGGACAGCAAGTCTGGGGCCAACGTCCTGACTTTC

V gene: TRBV7-7
D gene: TRBD2
clone size: NA
J gene: TRBJ2-1
CDR3 protein: CASSFASGSGNEQFF
CDR3 DNA: TGTGCCAGCAGCTTCGCTAGCGGGAGTGGCAATGAGCAGTTCTTC

V gene: TRBV6-2/TRBV6-3
D gene: NA
clone size: once
J gene: TRBJ1-6
CDR3 protein: CASSYGGANNSPLHF
CDR3 DNA: TGTGCCAGCAGTTACGGCGGGGCGAATAATTCACCCCTCCACTTT

V gene: TRBV13
D gene: NA
clone size: NA
J gene: TRBJ2-1
CDR3 protein: CASSLGRGGLSYNEQFF
CDR3 DNA: TGTGCCAGCAGCTTAGGGAGGGGGGGGCTGTCCTACAATGAGCAGTTCTTC

V gene: TRBV9
D gene: NA
clone size: NA
J gene: TRBJ2-2
CDR3 protein: CASSVGLANTGELFF
CDR3 DNA: TGTGCCAGCAGCGTAGGGCTAGCGAACACCGGGGAGCTGTTTTTT

V gene: TRBV2
D gene: TRBD2
clone size: NA
J gene: TRBJ2-3
CDR3 protein: CASDGRRTDTQYF
CDR3 DNA: TGTGCCAGCGACGGGAGGAGGACAGATACGCAGTATTTT

V gene: TRBV2
D gene: TRBD1
clone size: NA
J gene: TRBJ1-2
CDR3 protein: CASSEGDRGIGYTF
CDR3 DNA: TGTGCCAGCAGTGAAGGGGACAGGGGGATAGGCTACACCTTC

V gene: TRBV3-1/TRBV3-2
D gene: NA
clone size: NA
J gene: TRBJ1-2
CDR3 protein: CASSQGTQWDYGYTF
CDR3 DNA: TGTGCCAGCAGCCAAGGGACACAATGGGACTATGGCTACACCTTC

V gene: TRBV7-9
D gene: NA
clone size: NA
J gene: TRBJ1-2
CDR3 protein: CASSLGSSIDYGYTF
CDR3 DNA: TGTGCCAGCAGCTTAGGGTCGAGTATCGATTACGGCTACACCTTC

V gene: TRBV5-1
D gene: TRBD2
clone size: NA
J gene: TRBJ2-3
CDR3 protein: CASSLKGGRDTQYF
CDR3 DNA: TGCGCCAGCAGCTTGAAGGGCGGGAGGGATACGCAGTATTTT

V gene: TRBV7-6
D gene: TRBD2
clone size: NA
J gene: TRBJ2-5
CDR3 protein: CASSPGIAGLETQYF
CDR3 DNA: TGTGCCAGCAGCCCCGGGATAGCGGGACTAGAGACCCAGTACTTC

V gene: TRBV5-4
D gene: NA
clone size: NA
J gene: TRBJ2-7
CDR3 protein: CASSSGAGPSYEQYF
CDR3 DNA: TGTGCCAGCAGCTCCGGTGCGGGACCCTCCTACGAGCAGTACTTC

V gene: TRBV3-1/TRBV3-2
D gene: TRBD1
clone size: NA
J gene: TRBJ1-4
CDR3 protein: CASSFRTGESEKLFF
CDR3 DNA: TGTGCCAGCAGCTTCCGGACAGGGGAGTCTGAAAAACTGTTTTTT

V gene: TRBV7-9
D gene: TRBD1
clone size: NA
J gene: TRBJ2-2
CDR3 protein: CASSFAGGTNTGELFF
CDR3 DNA: TGTGCCAGCAGCTTCGCAGGGGGCACGAACACCGGGGAGCTGTTTTTT

V gene: TRBV10-3
D gene: NA
clone size: NA
J gene: TRBJ2-7
CDR3 protein: CATSSFSYEQYF
CDR3 DNA: TGTGCCACCTCCTCCTTCTCCTACGAGCAGTACTTC

V gene: TRBV28
D gene: NA
clone size: NA
J gene: TRBJ2-1
CDR3 protein: CASSLSTGVYYNEQFF
CDR3 DNA: TGTGCCAGCAGTTTATCTACGGGTGTATACTACAATGAGCAGTTCTTC

V gene: TRBV5-1
D gene: NA
clone size: NA
J gene: TRBJ1-1
CDR3 protein: CASSLGSGNTEAFF
CDR3 DNA: TGCGCCAGCAGCTTGGGATCGGGTAACACTGAAGCTTTCTTT

V gene: TRBV28
D gene: NA
clone size: NA
J gene: TRBJ2-7
CDR3 protein: CASSLSGAASEQYF
CDR3 DNA: TGTGCCAGCAGTTTATCTGGGGCGGCAAGCGAGCAGTACTTC

V gene: TRBV5-1
D gene: NA
clone size: NA
J gene: TRBJ1-3
CDR3 protein: CASSLAQGMPGNTIYF
CDR3 DNA: TGCGCCAGCAGCTTGGCCCAGGGGATGCCTGGAAACACCATATATTTT

V gene: TRBV20-1
D gene: NA
clone size: NA
J gene: TRBJ2-5
CDR3 protein: CSFGLETQYF
CDR3 DNA: TGCAGTTTCGGGTTAGAGACCCAGTACTTC

V gene: TRBV10-1
D gene: TRBD2
clone size: NA
J gene: TRBJ2-5
CDR3 protein: CASSASGGTQYF
CDR3 DNA: TGCGCCAGCAGTGCGTCGGGAGGGACCCAGTACTTC

V gene: TRBV9
D gene: NA
clone size: NA
J gene: TRBJ2-1
CDR3 protein: CASSRGSYNEQFF
CDR3 DNA: TGTGCCAGCAGCAGGGGGTCCTACAATGAGCAGTTCTTC

V gene: TRBV4-1
D gene: TRBD1
clone size: NA
J gene: TRBJ2-6
CDR3 protein: CASSLKGASGANVLTF
CDR3 DNA: TGCGCCAGCAGCCTGAAGGGGGCGTCTGGGGCCAACGTCCTGACTTTC

V gene: TRBV10-3
D gene: TRBD1
clone size: NA
J gene: TRBJ1-2
CDR3 protein: CASSTGTGKLVGGYTF
CDR3 DNA: TGTGCCTCCTCAACCGGGACAGGGAAGTTAGTAGGGGGCTACACCTTC